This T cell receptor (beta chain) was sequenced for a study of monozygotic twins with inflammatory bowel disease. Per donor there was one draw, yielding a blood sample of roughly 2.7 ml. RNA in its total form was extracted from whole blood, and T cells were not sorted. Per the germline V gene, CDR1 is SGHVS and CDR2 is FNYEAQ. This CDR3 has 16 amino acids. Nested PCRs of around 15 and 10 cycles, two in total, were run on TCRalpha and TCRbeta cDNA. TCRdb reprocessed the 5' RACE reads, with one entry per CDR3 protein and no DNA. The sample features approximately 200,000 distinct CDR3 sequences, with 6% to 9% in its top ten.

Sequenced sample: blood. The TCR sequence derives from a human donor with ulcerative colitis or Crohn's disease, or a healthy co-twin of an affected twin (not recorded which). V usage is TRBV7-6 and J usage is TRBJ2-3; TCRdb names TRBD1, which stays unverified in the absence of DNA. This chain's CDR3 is CASSPLGVASTDTQYF.